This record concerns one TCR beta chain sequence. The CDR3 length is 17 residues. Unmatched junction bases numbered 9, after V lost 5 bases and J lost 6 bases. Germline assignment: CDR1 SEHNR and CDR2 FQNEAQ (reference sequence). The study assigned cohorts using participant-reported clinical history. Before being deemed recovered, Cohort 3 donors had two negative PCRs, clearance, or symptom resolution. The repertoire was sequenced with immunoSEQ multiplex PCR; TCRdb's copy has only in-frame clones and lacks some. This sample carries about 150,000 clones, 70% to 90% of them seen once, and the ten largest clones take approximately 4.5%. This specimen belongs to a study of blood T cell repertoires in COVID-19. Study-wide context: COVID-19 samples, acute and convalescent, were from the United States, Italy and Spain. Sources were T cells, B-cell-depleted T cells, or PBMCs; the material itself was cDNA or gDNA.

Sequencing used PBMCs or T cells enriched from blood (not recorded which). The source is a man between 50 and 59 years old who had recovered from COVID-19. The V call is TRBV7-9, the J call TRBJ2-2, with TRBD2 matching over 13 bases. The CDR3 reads CASSPRLAGGVSGELFF. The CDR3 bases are TGTGCCAGCAGCCCGAGACTAGCGGGAGGTGTGTCCGGGGAGCTGTTTTTT.